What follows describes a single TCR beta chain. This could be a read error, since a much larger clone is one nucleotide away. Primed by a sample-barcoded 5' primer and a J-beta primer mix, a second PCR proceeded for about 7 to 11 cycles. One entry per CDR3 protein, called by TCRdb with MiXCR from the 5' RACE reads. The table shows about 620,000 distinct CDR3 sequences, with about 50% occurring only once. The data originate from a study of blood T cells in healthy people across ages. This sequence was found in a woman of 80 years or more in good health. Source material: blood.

The CDR3 loop is CSVDGQMNAEAFF. In nucleotides, the CDR3 is TGCAGCGTTGATGGGCAGATGAACGCTGAAGCTTTCTTT. The V and J genes are TRBV29-1 and TRBJ1-1; D is ambiguous. Germline loops: CDR1 SQVTM, CDR2 ANQGSEA. The CDR3 totals 13 residues.